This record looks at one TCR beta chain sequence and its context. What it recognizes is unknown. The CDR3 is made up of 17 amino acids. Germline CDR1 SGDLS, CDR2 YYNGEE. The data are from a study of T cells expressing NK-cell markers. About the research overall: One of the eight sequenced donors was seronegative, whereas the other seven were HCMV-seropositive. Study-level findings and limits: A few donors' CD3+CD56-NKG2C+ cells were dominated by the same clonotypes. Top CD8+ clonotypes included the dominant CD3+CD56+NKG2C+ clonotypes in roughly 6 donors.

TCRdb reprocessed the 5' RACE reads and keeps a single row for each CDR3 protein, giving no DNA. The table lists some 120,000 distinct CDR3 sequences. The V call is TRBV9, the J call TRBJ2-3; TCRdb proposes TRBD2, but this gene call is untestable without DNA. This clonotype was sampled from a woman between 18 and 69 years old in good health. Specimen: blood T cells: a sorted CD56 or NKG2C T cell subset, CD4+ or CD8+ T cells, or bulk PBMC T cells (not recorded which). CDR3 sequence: CASSAPKKGLAPDTQYF.